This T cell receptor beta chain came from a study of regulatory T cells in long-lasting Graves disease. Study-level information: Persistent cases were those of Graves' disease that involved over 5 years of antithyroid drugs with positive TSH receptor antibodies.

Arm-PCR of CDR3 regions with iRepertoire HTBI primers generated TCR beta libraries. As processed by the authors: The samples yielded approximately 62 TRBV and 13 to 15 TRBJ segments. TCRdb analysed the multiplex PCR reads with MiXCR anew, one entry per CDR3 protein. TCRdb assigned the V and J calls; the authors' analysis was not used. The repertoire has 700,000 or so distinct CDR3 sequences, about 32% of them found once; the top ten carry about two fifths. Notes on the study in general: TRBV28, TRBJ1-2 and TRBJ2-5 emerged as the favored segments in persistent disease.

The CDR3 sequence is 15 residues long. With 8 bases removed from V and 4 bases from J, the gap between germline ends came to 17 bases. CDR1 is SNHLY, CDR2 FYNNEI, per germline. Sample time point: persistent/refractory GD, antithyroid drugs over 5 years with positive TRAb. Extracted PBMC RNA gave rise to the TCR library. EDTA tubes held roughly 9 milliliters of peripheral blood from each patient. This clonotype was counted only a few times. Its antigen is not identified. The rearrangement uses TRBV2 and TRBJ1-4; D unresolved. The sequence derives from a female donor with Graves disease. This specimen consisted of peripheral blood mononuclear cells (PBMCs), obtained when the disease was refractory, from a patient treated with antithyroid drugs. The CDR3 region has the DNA TGTGCCAGCTCTCCTAGACGGTACAATAATGAAAAACTGTTTTTT. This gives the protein CASSPRRYNNEKLFF.